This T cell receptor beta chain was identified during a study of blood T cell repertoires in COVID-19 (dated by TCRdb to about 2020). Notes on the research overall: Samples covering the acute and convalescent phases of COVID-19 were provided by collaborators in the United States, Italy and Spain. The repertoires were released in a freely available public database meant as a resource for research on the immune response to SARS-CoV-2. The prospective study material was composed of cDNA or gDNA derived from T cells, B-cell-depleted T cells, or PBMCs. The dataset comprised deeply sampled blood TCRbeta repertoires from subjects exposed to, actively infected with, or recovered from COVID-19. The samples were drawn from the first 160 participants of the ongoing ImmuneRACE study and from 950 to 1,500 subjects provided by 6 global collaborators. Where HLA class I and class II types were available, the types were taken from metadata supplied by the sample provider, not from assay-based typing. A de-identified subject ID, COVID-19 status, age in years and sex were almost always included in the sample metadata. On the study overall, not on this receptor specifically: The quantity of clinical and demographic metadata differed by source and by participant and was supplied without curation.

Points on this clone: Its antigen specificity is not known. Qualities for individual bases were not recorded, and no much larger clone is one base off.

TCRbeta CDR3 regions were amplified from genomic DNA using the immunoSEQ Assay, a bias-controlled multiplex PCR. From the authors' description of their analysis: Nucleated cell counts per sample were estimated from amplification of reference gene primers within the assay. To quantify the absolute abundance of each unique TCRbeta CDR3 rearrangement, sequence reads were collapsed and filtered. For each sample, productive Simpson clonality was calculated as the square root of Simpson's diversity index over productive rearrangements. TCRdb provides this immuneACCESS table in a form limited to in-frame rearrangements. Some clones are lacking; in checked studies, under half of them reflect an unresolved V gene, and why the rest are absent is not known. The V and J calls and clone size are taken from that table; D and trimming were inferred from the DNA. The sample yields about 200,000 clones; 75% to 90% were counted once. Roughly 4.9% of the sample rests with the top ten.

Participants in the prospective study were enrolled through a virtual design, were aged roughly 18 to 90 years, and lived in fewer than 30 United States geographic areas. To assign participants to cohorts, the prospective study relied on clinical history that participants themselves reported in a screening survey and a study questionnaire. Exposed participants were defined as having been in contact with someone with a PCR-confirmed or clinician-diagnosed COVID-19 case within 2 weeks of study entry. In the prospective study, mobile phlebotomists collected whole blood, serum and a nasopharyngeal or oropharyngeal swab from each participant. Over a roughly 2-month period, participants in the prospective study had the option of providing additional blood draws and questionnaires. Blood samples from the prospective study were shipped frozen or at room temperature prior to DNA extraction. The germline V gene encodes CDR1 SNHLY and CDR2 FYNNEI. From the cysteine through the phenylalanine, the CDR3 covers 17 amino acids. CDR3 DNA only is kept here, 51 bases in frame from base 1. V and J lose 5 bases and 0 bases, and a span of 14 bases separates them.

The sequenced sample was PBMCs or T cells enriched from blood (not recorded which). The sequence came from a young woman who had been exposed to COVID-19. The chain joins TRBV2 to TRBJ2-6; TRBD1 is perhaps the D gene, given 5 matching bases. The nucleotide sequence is TGTGCCAGCAGTACAGGCAGGAGACCCTCTGGGGCCAACGTCCTGACTTTC. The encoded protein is CASSTGRRPSGANVLTF.